This T cell receptor beta chain comes out of a study of T cell responses to AZD1222 COVID-19 vaccine. Study-level results: Repertoire sampling occurred only after the peak T cell response.

Here immunoSEQ multiplex PCR was the method, and the copy in TCRdb shows in-frame clones only, minus some. The repertoire includes roughly 170,000 clones, around 87% of them detected once, and 2.5% to 3% sits in the top ten. The germline CDR1 and CDR2 sequences are LNHDA and SQIVND (reference sequence). V was trimmed by 2 bases and J by 2 bases, leaving 10 bases between them. This CDR3 has 14 amino acids. Turning to this clone: Its antigen is not identified.

This receptor was obtained from an adult in good health. The V and J genes are TRBV19 and TRBJ2-7, with D perhaps matching TRBD1 (5 bases). The material sequenced was peripheral blood, taken on day 0 of AZD1222 vaccination. The CDR3 DNA follows: TGTGCCAGTAGTATACCAGGGCCGCCCTACGAGCAGTACTTC. Translating gives CASSIPGPPYEQYF.